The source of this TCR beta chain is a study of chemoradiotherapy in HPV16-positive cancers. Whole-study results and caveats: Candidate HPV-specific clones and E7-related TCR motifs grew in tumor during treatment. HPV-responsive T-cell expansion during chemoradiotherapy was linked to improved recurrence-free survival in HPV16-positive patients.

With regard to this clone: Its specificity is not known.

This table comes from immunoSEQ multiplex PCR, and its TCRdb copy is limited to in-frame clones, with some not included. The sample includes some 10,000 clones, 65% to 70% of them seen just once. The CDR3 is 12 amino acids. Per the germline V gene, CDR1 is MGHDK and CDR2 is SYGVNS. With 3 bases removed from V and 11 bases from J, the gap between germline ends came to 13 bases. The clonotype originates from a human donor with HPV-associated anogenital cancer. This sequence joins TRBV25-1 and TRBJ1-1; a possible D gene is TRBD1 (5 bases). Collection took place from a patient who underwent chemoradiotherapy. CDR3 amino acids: CASSDGAPYAFF. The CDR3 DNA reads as TGTGCCAGCAGTGACGGGGCACCCTACGCTTTCTTT.